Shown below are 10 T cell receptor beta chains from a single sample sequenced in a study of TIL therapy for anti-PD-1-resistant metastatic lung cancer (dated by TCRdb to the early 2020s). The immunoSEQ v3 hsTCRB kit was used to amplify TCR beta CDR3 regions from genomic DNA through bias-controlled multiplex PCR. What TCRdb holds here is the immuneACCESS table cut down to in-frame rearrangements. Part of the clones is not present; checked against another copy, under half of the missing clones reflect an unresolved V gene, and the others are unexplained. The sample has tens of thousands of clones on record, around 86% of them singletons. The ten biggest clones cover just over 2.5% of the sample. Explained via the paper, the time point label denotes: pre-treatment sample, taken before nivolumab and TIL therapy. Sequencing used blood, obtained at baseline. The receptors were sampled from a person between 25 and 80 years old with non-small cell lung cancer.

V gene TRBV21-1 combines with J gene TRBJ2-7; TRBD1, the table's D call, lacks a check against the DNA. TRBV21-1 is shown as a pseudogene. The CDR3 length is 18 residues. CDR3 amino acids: CASSKESPGQGASGEQYF. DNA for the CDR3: TGTGCCAGCAGCAAAGAGTCCCCGGGACAGGGGGCGTCGGGGGAGCAGTACTTC.

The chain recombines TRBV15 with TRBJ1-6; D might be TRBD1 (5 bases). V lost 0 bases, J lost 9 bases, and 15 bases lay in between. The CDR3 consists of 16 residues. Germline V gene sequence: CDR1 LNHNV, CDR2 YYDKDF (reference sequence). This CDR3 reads CATSRDSGGMGSPLHF. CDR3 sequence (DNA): TGTGCCACCAGCAGAGATTCGGGGGGAATGGGTTCACCCCTCCACTTT.

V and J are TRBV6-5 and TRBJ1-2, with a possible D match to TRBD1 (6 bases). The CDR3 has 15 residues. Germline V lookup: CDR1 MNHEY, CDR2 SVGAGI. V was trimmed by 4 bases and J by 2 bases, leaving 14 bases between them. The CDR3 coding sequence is TGTGCCAGCAGTTTCGACCGGGGGCCCAACTATGGCTACACCTTC. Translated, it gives CASSFDRGPNYGYTF.

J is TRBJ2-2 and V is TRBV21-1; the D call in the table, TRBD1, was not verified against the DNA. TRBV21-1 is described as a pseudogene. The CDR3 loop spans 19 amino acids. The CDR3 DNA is TGTGCCAGCAGCAATACTGAACAGGGGGAAGAGGGGAACACCGGGGAGCTGTTTTTT. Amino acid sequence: CASSNTEQGEEGNTGELFF.

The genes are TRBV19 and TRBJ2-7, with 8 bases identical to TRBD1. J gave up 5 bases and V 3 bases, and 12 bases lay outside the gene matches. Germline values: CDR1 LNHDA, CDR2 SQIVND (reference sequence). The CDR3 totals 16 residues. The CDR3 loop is CASSIWAGGAVNEQYF. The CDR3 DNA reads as TGTGCCAGTAGTATTTGGGCAGGGGGCGCCGTGAACGAGCAGTACTTC.

CDR3 sequence reads: CAWSRDISTGELFF. The CDR3 DNA reads TGTGCCTGGAGTCGGGACATTAGCACCGGGGAGCTGTTTTTT. This chain joins TRBV30 and TRBJ2-2; D is possibly TRBD1 (6 bases). Trimming left V 2 bases short and J 4 bases short, with 11 bases between. This CDR3 comprises 14 residues. Germline assignment: CDR1 GTSNPN and CDR2 SVGIG (reference sequence).

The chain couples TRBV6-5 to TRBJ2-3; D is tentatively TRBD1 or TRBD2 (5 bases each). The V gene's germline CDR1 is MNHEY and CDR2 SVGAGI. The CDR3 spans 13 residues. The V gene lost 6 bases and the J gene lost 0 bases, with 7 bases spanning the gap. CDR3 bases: TGTGCCAGCAGCGGGGCGAGCACAGATACGCAGTATTTT. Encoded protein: CASSGASTDTQYF.

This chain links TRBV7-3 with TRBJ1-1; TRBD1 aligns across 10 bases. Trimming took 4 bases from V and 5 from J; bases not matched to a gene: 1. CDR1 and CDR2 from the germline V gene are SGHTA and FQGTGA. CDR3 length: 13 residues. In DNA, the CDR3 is TGTGCCAGCAGCTGGACAGGGGGGACTGAAGCTTTCTTT. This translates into CASSWTGGTEAFF. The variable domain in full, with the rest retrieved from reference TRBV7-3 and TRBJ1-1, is GAGVSQTPSNKVTEKGKYVELRCDPISGHTALYWYRQSLGQGPEFLIYFQGTGAADDSGLPNDRFFAVRPEGSVSTLKIQRTERGDSAVYLCASSWTGGTEAFFGQGTRLTVV.

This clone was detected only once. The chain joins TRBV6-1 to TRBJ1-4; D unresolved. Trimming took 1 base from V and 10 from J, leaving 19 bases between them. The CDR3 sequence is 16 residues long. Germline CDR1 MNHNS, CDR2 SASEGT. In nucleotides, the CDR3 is TGTGCCAGCAGTGAAGGGGAGGACGGGCGTGGTGGAAAACTGTTTTTT. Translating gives CASSEGEDGRGGKLFF.

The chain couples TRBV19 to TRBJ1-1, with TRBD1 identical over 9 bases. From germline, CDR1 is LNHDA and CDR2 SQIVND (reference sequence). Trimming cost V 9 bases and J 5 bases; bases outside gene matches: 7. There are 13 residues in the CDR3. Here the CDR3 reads CASSRDRETEAFF. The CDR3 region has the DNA TGTGCCAGCTCTAGGGACAGGGAAACTGAAGCTTTCTTT.